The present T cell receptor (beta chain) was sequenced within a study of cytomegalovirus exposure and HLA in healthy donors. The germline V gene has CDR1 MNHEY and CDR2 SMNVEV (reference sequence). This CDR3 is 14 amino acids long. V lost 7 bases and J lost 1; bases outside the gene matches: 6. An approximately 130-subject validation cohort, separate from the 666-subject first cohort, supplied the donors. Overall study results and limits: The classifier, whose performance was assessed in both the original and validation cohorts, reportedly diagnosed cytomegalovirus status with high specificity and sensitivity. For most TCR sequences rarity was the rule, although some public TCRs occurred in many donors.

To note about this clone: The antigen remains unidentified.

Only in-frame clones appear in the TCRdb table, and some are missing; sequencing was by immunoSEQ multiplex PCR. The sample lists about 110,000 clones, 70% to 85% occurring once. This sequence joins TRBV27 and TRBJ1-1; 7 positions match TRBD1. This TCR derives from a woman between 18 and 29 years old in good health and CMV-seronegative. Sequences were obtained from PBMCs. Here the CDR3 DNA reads TGTGCCAGCAAAACCGGGACAGAGAACACTGAAGCTTTCTTT. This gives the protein CASKTGTENTEAFF.